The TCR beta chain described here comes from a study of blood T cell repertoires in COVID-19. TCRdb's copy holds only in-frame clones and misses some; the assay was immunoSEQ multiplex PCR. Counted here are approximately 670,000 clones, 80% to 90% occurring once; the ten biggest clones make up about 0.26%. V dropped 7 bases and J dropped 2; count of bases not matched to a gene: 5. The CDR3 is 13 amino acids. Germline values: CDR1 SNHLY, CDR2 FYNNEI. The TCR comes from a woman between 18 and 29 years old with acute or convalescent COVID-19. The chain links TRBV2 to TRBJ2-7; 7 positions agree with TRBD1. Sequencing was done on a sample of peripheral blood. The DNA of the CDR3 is TGTGCCAGCAAGATTGACAGGGCCTACGAGCAGTACTTC. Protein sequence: CASKIDRAYEQYF.